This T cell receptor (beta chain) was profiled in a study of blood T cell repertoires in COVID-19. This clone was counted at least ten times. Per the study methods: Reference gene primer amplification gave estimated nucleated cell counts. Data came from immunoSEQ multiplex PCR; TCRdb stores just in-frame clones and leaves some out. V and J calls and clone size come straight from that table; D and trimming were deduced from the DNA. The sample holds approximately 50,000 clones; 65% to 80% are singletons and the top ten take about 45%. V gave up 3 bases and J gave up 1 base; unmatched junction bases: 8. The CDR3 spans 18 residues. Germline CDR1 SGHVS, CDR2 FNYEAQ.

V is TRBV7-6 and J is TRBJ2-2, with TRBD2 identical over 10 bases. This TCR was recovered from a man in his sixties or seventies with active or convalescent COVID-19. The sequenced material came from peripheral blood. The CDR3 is CASSLPLTSGLNTGELFF. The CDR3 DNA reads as TGTGCCAGCAGCTTGCCCCTGACTAGCGGGTTGAACACCGGGGAGCTGTTTTTT.